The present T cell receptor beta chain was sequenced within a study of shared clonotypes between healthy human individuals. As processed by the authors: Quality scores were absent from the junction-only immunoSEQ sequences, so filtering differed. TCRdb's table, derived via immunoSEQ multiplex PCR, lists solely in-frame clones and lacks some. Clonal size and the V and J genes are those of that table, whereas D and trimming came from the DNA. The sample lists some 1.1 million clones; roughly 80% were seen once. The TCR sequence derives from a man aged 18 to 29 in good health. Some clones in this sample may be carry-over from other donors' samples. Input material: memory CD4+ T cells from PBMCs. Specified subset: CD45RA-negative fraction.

Here the CDR3 reads CASSVDSGSSEAFF. In DNA form, the CDR3 reads TGTGCCAGCAGCGTGGACAGCGGGTCTAGTGAAGCTTTCTTT. The chain links TRBV7-9 to TRBJ1-1, with D possibly matching TRBD1 (6 bases). Trimming shortened V by 5 bases and J by 7 bases, and 17 bases separated the two germline ends. Germline-derived CDR1 and CDR2 are SEHNR and FQNEAQ (reference sequence). This CDR3 spans 14 amino acids.